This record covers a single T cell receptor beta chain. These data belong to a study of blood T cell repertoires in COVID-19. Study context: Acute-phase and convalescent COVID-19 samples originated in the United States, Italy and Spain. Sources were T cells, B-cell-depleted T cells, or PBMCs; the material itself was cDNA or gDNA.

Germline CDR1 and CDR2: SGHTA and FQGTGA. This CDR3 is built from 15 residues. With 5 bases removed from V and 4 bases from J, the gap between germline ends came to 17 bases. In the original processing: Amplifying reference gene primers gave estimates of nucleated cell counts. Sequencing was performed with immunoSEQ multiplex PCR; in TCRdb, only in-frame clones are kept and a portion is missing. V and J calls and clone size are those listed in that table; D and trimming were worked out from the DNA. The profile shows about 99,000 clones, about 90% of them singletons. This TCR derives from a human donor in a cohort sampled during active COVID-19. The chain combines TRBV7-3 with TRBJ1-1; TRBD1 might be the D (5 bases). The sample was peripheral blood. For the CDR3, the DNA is TGTGCCAGCAGCCCAAACAGGATTTCGGTCACTGAAGCTTTCTTT. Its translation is CASSPNRISVTEAFF.